This TCR beta chain was obtained from a study of blood T cell repertoires in COVID-19. Across the study: COVID-19 samples collected from the United States, Italy and Spain covered acute and convalescent phases. PBMCs, B-cell-depleted T cells, or T cells were the source of the cDNA or gDNA that made up the material.

Per the original methods: How many nucleated cells were present was estimated from reference gene primer amplification. The method was immunoSEQ multiplex PCR; TCRdb's version includes in-frame clones alone and lacks a portion of them. V and J calls and clone size are those listed in that table; D and trimming were worked out from the DNA. Among 55,000 to 95,000 clones listed, 80% to 85% were seen once. CDR1 and CDR2 (germline): KGHSH, LQKENI. V lost 1 base and J lost 6, with 12 bases in between. The CDR3 extends over 14 amino acids. The TCR originated in a woman between 55 and 75 years old with acute or convalescent COVID-19. V gene TRBV18 combines with J gene TRBJ1-2; no clear D gene. The sample consisted of peripheral blood. The CDR3 sequence: CASSPRIRGDGYTF. DNA of the CDR3: TGTGCCAGCTCACCACGGATCCGGGGAGATGGCTACACCTTC.